A selection of T cell receptor beta chains follows, all from one sample in a study of blood T cell repertoires in COVID-19. The method was immunoSEQ multiplex PCR; TCRdb's version includes in-frame clones alone and lacks a portion of them. The sample gives over 45,000 clones, roughly 80% of which show up once; 10% to 15% is in the top ten. The sample comprised peripheral blood. The receptors were sampled from a human donor in a cohort sampled during active COVID-19. The CDR3 runs from the conserved cysteine through the conserved F or W. The order of the fields is CDR3 length, V gene, D gene, clone size, J gene, CDR3 DNA, CDR3 protein. A D gene is named only where the DNA matches it firmly. Clone size is stated in some rows and not others, as once, few, many or a class when expanded.

CDR3 length: 15; V gene: TRBV9; D gene: .; clone size: .; J gene: TRBJ1-5; CDR3 DNA: TGTGCCAGCAGCCTCGGGTTGGAGGGCAATCAGCCCCAGCATTTT; CDR3 protein: CASSLGLEGNQPQHF
CDR3 length: 14; V gene: TRBV2; D gene: .; clone size: .; J gene: TRBJ2-6; CDR3 DNA: TGTGCCAGCAGTGAGAGCTCTGGGGCCAACGTCCTGACTTTC; CDR3 protein: CASSESSGANVLTF
CDR3 length: 15; V gene: TRBV7-2; D gene: .; clone size: .; J gene: TRBJ2-4; CDR3 DNA: TGTGCCAGCAGCCCGCGGACAGAGACCAAAAACATTCAGTACTTC; CDR3 protein: CASSPRTETKNIQYF
CDR3 length: 15; V gene: TRBV24-1; D gene: .; clone size: .; J gene: TRBJ2-7; CDR3 DNA: TGTGCCACCAGTGATCCCCGACAGGTAGACGCCGGGCAGTACTTC; CDR3 protein: CATSDPRQVDAGQYF
CDR3 length: 14; V gene: TRBV7-6; D gene: .; clone size: .; J gene: TRBJ2-1; CDR3 DNA: TGTGCCAGCAGCTTAACAACGACGGGGAATGAGCAGTTCTTC; CDR3 protein: CASSLTTTGNEQFF
CDR3 length: 14; V gene: TRBV19; D gene: TRBD1; clone size: .; J gene: TRBJ2-7; CDR3 DNA: TGTGCCAGTAGTATAAGGGACAGCCCCTACGAGCAGTACTTC; CDR3 protein: CASSIRDSPYEQYF
CDR3 length: 15; V gene: TRBV6-6; D gene: .; clone size: .; J gene: TRBJ1-5; CDR3 DNA: TGTGCCAGCAGTAATACAGGGCTTAGCAATCAGCCCCAGCATTTT; CDR3 protein: CASSNTGLSNQPQHF
CDR3 length: 16; V gene: TRBV4-3; D gene: .; clone size: .; J gene: TRBJ1-6; CDR3 DNA: TGCGCCAGCAGCCGATCGAATGGGGCATATAATTCACCCCTCCACTTT; CDR3 protein: CASSRSNGAYNSPLHF
CDR3 length: 16; V gene: TRBV4-1; D gene: .; clone size: .; J gene: TRBJ2-7; CDR3 DNA: TGCGCCAGCAGCCAGCCAATAAACAGGAGGGCCTACGAGCAGTACTTC; CDR3 protein: CASSQPINRRAYEQYF
CDR3 length: 12; V gene: TRBV12-3/TRBV12-4; D gene: .; clone size: .; J gene: TRBJ1-1; CDR3 DNA: TGTGCCAGCAGTTTTGGGGGGACTGAAGCTTTCTTT; CDR3 protein: CASSFGGTEAFF
CDR3 length: 14; V gene: TRBV7-3; D gene: TRBD2; clone size: few; J gene: TRBJ2-6; CDR3 DNA: TGTGCCAGCAGCTTAATGGGGCAGGGAGGGATCCTGACTTTC; CDR3 protein: CASSLMGQGGILTF
CDR3 length: 15; V gene: TRBV11-2; D gene: TRBD1; clone size: .; J gene: TRBJ1-4; CDR3 DNA: TGTGCCAGCAGCTCCCGGACAGGGGCTAATGAAAAACTGTTTTTT; CDR3 protein: CASSSRTGANEKLFF
CDR3 length: 15; V gene: TRBV5-6; D gene: .; clone size: .; J gene: TRBJ2-5; CDR3 DNA: TGTGCCAGCAGCTTGGTAGGGGGACCTCAAGAGACCCAGTACTTC; CDR3 protein: CASSLVGGPQETQYF
CDR3 length: 16; V gene: TRBV7-6; D gene: TRBD2; clone size: .; J gene: TRBJ2-1; CDR3 DNA: TGTGCCAGCAGCTTAGAGGCGCGGGGGGCTACCCCAGAGCAGTTCTTC; CDR3 protein: CASSLEARGATPEQFF
CDR3 length: 16; V gene: TRBV4-3; D gene: TRBD2; clone size: .; J gene: TRBJ2-7; CDR3 DNA: TGCGCCAGCAGCCAAGGGACTAGCGGGGGTTGGTACGAGCAGTACTTC; CDR3 protein: CASSQGTSGGWYEQYF
CDR3 length: 14; V gene: TRBV5-5; D gene: .; clone size: .; J gene: TRBJ1-6; CDR3 DNA: TGTGCCAGCAGCCCACAGGGATACAGTTCACCCCTCCACTTT; CDR3 protein: CASSPQGYSSPLHF
CDR3 length: 14; V gene: TRBV6-6; D gene: TRBD1; clone size: .; J gene: TRBJ1-6; CDR3 DNA: TGTGCCAGCAGCCGCAGGACAGGCGACTCACCCCTCCACTTT; CDR3 protein: CASSRRTGDSPLHF
CDR3 length: 15; V gene: TRBV7-9; D gene: TRBD1; clone size: .; J gene: TRBJ1-2; CDR3 DNA: TGTGCCAGCAGCTTATTGGGGGCAGGGGGCGACGGCTACACCTTC; CDR3 protein: CASSLLGAGGDGYTF
CDR3 length: 13; V gene: TRBV6-5; D gene: .; clone size: .; J gene: TRBJ2-7; CDR3 DNA: TGTGCCAGCAGCCAAGACACCACCTACGAGCAGTACTTC; CDR3 protein: CASSQDTTYEQYF
CDR3 length: 17; V gene: TRBV7-2; D gene: .; clone size: once; J gene: TRBJ1-3; CDR3 DNA: TGTGCCAGCAGCTATTTCAGGGGTTTTCGCTCTGGAAACACCATATATTTT; CDR3 protein: CASSYFRGFRSGNTIYF
CDR3 length: 19; V gene: TRBV7-8; D gene: .; clone size: .; J gene: TRBJ2-6; CDR3 DNA: TGTGCCAGCAGCTTACGGCCGGGGTCTTCTGGCTCTGGGGCCAACGTCCTGACTTTC; CDR3 protein: CASSLRPGSSGSGANVLTF
CDR3 length: 10; V gene: TRBV6-5; D gene: .; clone size: .; J gene: TRBJ1-3; CDR3 DNA: TGTGCCAGGTCCCGGGACACCATATATTTT; CDR3 protein: CARSRDTIYF
CDR3 length: 12; V gene: TRBV6-6; D gene: TRBD2; clone size: .; J gene: TRBJ2-7; CDR3 DNA: TGTGCCAGCCTAGCGGGGGGGAAAGAGCAGTACTTC; CDR3 protein: CASLAGGKEQYF
CDR3 length: 14; V gene: TRBV18; D gene: TRBD1; clone size: .; J gene: TRBJ2-7; CDR3 DNA: TGTGCCAGCTCACCGACAGGGTGGCTGAACGAGCAGTACTTC; CDR3 protein: CASSPTGWLNEQYF
CDR3 length: 15; V gene: TRBV4-1; D gene: .; clone size: .; J gene: TRBJ1-1; CDR3 DNA: TGCGCCAGCAGCCAAGGGGGCCAGAGGAACACTGAAGCTTTCTTT; CDR3 protein: CASSQGGQRNTEAFF
CDR3 length: 14; V gene: TRBV16; D gene: .; clone size: .; J gene: TRBJ1-5; CDR3 DNA: TGTGCCAGCAGCACCAGTCCCGGCAATCAGCCCCAGCATTTT; CDR3 protein: CASSTSPGNQPQHF
CDR3 length: 15; V gene: TRBV5-1; D gene: .; clone size: .; J gene: TRBJ1-5; CDR3 DNA: TGCGCCAGCAGCTTGACCGGGGGGGGCAATCAGCCCCAGCATTTT; CDR3 protein: CASSLTGGGNQPQHF
CDR3 length: 16; V gene: TRBV28; D gene: TRBD1; clone size: .; J gene: TRBJ1-1; CDR3 DNA: TGTGCCAGCATTCCGGGACAGGGGGTATGGGGCACTGAAGCTTTCTTT; CDR3 protein: CASIPGQGVWGTEAFF
CDR3 length: 14; V gene: TRBV18; D gene: TRBD1; clone size: .; J gene: TRBJ1-1; CDR3 DNA: TGTGCCAGCTCACCGGGACAGGCGAACACTGAAGCTTTCTTT; CDR3 protein: CASSPGQANTEAFF
CDR3 length: 16; V gene: TRBV20-1; D gene: TRBD2; clone size: .; J gene: TRBJ2-5; CDR3 DNA: TGCAGTGCTAGTCTCTTCGTCGCGGGGGACCAAGAGACCCAGTACTTC; CDR3 protein: CSASLFVAGDQETQYF
CDR3 length: 19; V gene: TRBV4-3; D gene: TRBD2; clone size: .; J gene: TRBJ2-2; CDR3 DNA: TGCGCCAGCAGCCAAGGGGAACTAGCGGGGGGCATTAGCACCGGGGAGCTGTTTTTT; CDR3 protein: CASSQGELAGGISTGELFF
CDR3 length: 12; V gene: TRBV12-3/TRBV12-4; D gene: TRBD2; clone size: .; J gene: TRBJ2-5; CDR3 DNA: TGTGCAGCCGGACTAGCGGGGGGTACCCAGTACTTC; CDR3 protein: CAAGLAGGTQYF
CDR3 length: 16; V gene: TRBV10-3; D gene: TRBD1; clone size: .; J gene: TRBJ1-2; CDR3 DNA: TGTGCCATCAGTGAGACGACTAGGACAGGAGCCCGTGGCTACACCTTC; CDR3 protein: CAISETTRTGARGYTF
CDR3 length: 11; V gene: TRBV19; D gene: TRBD1; clone size: few; J gene: TRBJ2-7; CDR3 DNA: TGTGCCACCCAGGGGGCCTACGAGCAGTACTTC; CDR3 protein: CATQGAYEQYF
CDR3 length: 14; V gene: TRBV28; D gene: .; clone size: once; J gene: TRBJ1-5; CDR3 DNA: TGTGCCAGCAGTATACGGGGACTTAATCAGCCCCAGCATTTT; CDR3 protein: CASSIRGLNQPQHF
CDR3 length: 13; V gene: TRBV30; D gene: .; clone size: .; J gene: TRBJ1-1; CDR3 DNA: TGTGCCTGGAAGAACACACCGAACACTGAAGCTTTCTTT; CDR3 protein: CAWKNTPNTEAFF
CDR3 length: 15; V gene: TRBV7-2; D gene: .; clone size: .; J gene: TRBJ2-1; CDR3 DNA: TGTGCCAGCAGCTTGGTACAGGTGGGCTACAATGAGCAGTTCTTC; CDR3 protein: CASSLVQVGYNEQFF
CDR3 length: 17; V gene: TRBV7-9; D gene: .; clone size: .; J gene: TRBJ1-5; CDR3 DNA: TGTGCCAGCAGCTCTTGGGGGGAACCCGACCCCAATCAGCCCCAGCATTTT; CDR3 protein: CASSSWGEPDPNQPQHF
CDR3 length: 15; V gene: TRBV7-6; D gene: .; clone size: .; J gene: TRBJ1-6; CDR3 DNA: TGTGCCAGCAGCTTAGACAGGCCCTATAATTCACCCCTCCACTTT; CDR3 protein: CASSLDRPYNSPLHF
CDR3 length: 15; V gene: TRBV28; D gene: TRBD1; clone size: .; J gene: TRBJ1-1; CDR3 DNA: TGTGCCAGCCGAAACCGGGGACAGGGTGGTACTGAAGCTTTCTTT; CDR3 protein: CASRNRGQGGTEAFF
CDR3 length: 15; V gene: TRBV11-2; D gene: TRBD1; clone size: .; J gene: TRBJ2-5; CDR3 DNA: TGTGCCAGCAGCAAGACCTGGGACAGGGTCGAGACCCAGTACTTC; CDR3 protein: CASSKTWDRVETQYF
CDR3 length: 15; V gene: TRBV7-2; D gene: .; clone size: .; J gene: TRBJ1-5; CDR3 DNA: TGTGCCAGCAGCTTAGTGCAGGTAGCGCATCAGCCCCAGCATTTT; CDR3 protein: CASSLVQVAHQPQHF
CDR3 length: 14; V gene: TRBV7-2; D gene: TRBD1; clone size: .; J gene: TRBJ1-2; CDR3 DNA: TGTGCCAGCAGCATCGACAGGGCTAACTATGGCTACACCTTC; CDR3 protein: CASSIDRANYGYTF
CDR3 length: 15; V gene: TRBV5-5; D gene: .; clone size: once; J gene: TRBJ2-3; CDR3 DNA: TGTGCCAGCAGCCCGTCGGCGGGATACACAGATACGCAGTATTTT; CDR3 protein: CASSPSAGYTDTQYF
CDR3 length: 15; V gene: TRBV3-1/TRBV3-2; D gene: .; clone size: once; J gene: TRBJ2-5; CDR3 DNA: TGTGCCAGCAGCCGCTTTACAGGCGCTGGGGAGACCCAGTACTTC; CDR3 protein: CASSRFTGAGETQYF
CDR3 length: 16; V gene: TRBV4-1; D gene: .; clone size: .; J gene: TRBJ1-4; CDR3 DNA: TGCGCCAGCAGCCAAGGGGTGCTTGGCAGGGCTGAAAAACTGTTTTTT; CDR3 protein: CASSQGVLGRAEKLFF
CDR3 length: 14; V gene: TRBV2; D gene: .; clone size: .; J gene: TRBJ1-2; CDR3 DNA: TGTGCCAGCACCCCCGGGGGGCGCTCAAAGGGCTACACCTTC; CDR3 protein: CASTPGGRSKGYTF
CDR3 length: 14; V gene: TRBV3-1/TRBV3-2; D gene: .; clone size: .; J gene: TRBJ2-7; CDR3 DNA: TGTGCCAGCAGCCTGAAACCGGGGGCCTACGAGCAGTACTTC; CDR3 protein: CASSLKPGAYEQYF
CDR3 length: 11; V gene: TRBV6-5; D gene: .; clone size: .; J gene: TRBJ1-1; CDR3 DNA: TGTGCCAGCAGTTACGGGGGGGGAGCTTTCTTT; CDR3 protein: CASSYGGGAFF
CDR3 length: 12; V gene: TRBV3-1/TRBV3-2; D gene: .; clone size: .; J gene: TRBJ1-5; CDR3 DNA: TGTGCCAGCAGCCAACGAGGCCAGCCCCAGCATTTT; CDR3 protein: CASSQRGQPQHF
CDR3 length: 15; V gene: TRBV3-1/TRBV3-2; D gene: .; clone size: .; J gene: TRBJ2-2; CDR3 DNA: TGTGCCAGCAGCCAAGATCCCAGGTTCGCCGGGGAGCTGTTTTTT; CDR3 protein: CASSQDPRFAGELFF
CDR3 length: 14; V gene: TRBV5-1; D gene: .; clone size: few; J gene: TRBJ1-1; CDR3 DNA: TGCGCCAGCAGCTTGGGTGCAGTGAACACTGAAGCTTTCTTT; CDR3 protein: CASSLGAVNTEAFF
CDR3 length: 15; V gene: TRBV5-1; D gene: TRBD1; clone size: few; J gene: TRBJ2-1; CDR3 DNA: TGCGCCAGCAGCTTTAGGACAGGAACCTACAATGAGCAGTTCTTC; CDR3 protein: CASSFRTGTYNEQFF
CDR3 length: 12; V gene: TRBV25-1; D gene: .; clone size: .; J gene: TRBJ1-2; CDR3 DNA: TGTGCCAGCAGCAGGGGTTCATTTGGCTACACCTTC; CDR3 protein: CASSRGSFGYTF
CDR3 length: 11; V gene: TRBV30; D gene: .; clone size: .; J gene: TRBJ2-7; CDR3 DNA: TGTGCCTGGAGAGAGTCTTACGAGCAGTACTTC; CDR3 protein: CAWRESYEQYF
CDR3 length: 14; V gene: TRBV30; D gene: TRBD2; clone size: few; J gene: TRBJ2-2; CDR3 DNA: TGTGCCTGGAGGGGGACTAAGAACACCGGGGAGCTGTTTTTT; CDR3 protein: CAWRGTKNTGELFF
CDR3 length: 16; V gene: TRBV7-9; D gene: TRBD2; clone size: .; J gene: TRBJ2-5; CDR3 DNA: TGTGCCAGCAGCCCACGGGGGGGGACTAGCCAAGAGACCCAGTACTTC; CDR3 protein: CASSPRGGTSQETQYF
CDR3 length: 15; V gene: TRBV30; D gene: .; clone size: .; J gene: TRBJ2-3; CDR3 DNA: TGTGCCTGGAGCGACCTTAGCGGCTACACAGATACGCAGTATTTT; CDR3 protein: CAWSDLSGYTDTQYF